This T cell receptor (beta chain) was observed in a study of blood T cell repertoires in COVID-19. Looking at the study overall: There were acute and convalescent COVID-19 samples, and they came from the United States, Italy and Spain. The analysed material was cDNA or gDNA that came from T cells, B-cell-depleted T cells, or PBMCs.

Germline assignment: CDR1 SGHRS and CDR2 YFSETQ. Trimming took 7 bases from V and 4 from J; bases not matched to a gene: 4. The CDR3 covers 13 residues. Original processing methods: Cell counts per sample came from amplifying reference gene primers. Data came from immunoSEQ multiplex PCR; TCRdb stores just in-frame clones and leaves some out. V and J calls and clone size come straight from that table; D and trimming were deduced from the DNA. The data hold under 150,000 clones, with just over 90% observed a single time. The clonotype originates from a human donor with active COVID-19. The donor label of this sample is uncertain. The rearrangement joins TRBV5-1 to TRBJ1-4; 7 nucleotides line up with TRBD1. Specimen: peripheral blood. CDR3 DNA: TGCGCCAGCCAGACAGGGAATAATGAAAAACTGTTTTTT. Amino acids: CASQTGNNEKLFF. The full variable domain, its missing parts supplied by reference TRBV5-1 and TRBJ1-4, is KAGVTQTPRYLIKTRGQQVTLSCSPISGHRSVSWYQQTPGQGLQFLFEYFSETQRNKGNFPGRFSGRQFSNSRSEMNVSTLELGDSALYLCASQTGNNEKLFFGSGTQLSVL.